The 20 T cell receptor beta chains reported below all come from one sample, sequenced in a study of Ad26.COV2.S vaccination and SARS-CoV-2 variants. Here immunoSEQ multiplex PCR was the method, and the copy in TCRdb shows in-frame clones only, minus some. In the table there are about 420,000 clones, roughly 90% of which are singletons. Treatment specified: over 15 received Ad26.COV2.S at low or high dose, single or two shots; roughly five received placebo; per-sample allocation not given. Samples came from day 63 after the first vaccine or placebo injection. The sequences come from peripheral blood, collected in a trial of Ad26.COV2.S vaccine versus placebo. The receptor set was obtained from a person between 18 and 65 years old who received the Ad26.COV2.S COVID-19 vaccine or a placebo.

This chain uses TRBV30 with TRBJ1-5; tentatively, D is TRBD1 (6 bases). The germline gives CDR1 GTSNPN, CDR2 SVGIG (reference sequence). V lost 7 bases and J 3 bases, leaving 16 bases between the germline ends. The CDR3 is made up of 14 amino acids. Written as DNA, the CDR3 is TGTGCCTACTCGAGGGGGACATCCAATCAGCCCCAGCATTTT. It codes for CAYSRGTSNQPQHF.

The chain combines TRBV7-8 with TRBJ1-2, with D maybe TRBD1 (5 bases). The germline CDR1 and CDR2 sequences are SGHVS and FQNEAQ. V lost 0 bases to trimming and J lost 2 bases, with 13 bases between them. The CDR3 loop spans 16 amino acids. CDR3 residues: CASSLARVGQNYGYTF. CDR3 in DNA: TGTGCCAGCAGCTTAGCAAGGGTGGGGCAGAACTATGGCTACACCTTC.

This rearrangement joins TRBV29-1 to TRBJ2-4; either TRBD1 or TRBD2 may supply D (5 bases each). Deletions cut 7 bases from V and 3 bases from J, with 10 bases between. Germline CDR1 SQVTM, CDR2 ANQGSEA. The CDR3 sequence is 12 residues long. The CDR3 coding sequence is TGCAGCGCCTGGGACGGCAAAAACATTCAGTACTTC. Its protein product is CSAWDGKNIQYF.

The J gene is TRBJ1-3, the V gene TRBV7-9; the D is unclear. In germline, CDR1 is SEHNR, CDR2 FQNEAQ (reference sequence). This CDR3 comprises 14 residues. V was cut by 3 bases and J by 3 bases, with 9 bases left in between. In DNA form, the CDR3 reads TGTGCCAGCAGCTTCGGCTTAGGTGGAAACACCATATATTTT. Protein product: CASSFGLGGNTIYF.

The rearrangement joins TRBV5-1 to TRBJ1-1, with D possibly TRBD1 on 5 matching bases. There are 14 residues in the CDR3. V lost 4 bases and J 1 base, leaving 11 bases between the germline ends. Looked up from germline, CDR1 is SGHRS and CDR2 is YFSETQ. CDR3 amino acids: CASSPLRGNTEAFF. The CDR3 DNA follows: TGCGCCAGCAGCCCGTTGAGGGGGAACACTGAAGCTTTCTTT.

The V call is TRBV6-5, the J call TRBJ1-4; TRBD1 matches at 7 bases. The CDR3 extends over 14 amino acids. J gave up 8 bases and V 4 bases, and 7 bases lay outside the gene matches. Per germline, CDR1 MNHEY and CDR2 SVGAGI. The CDR3 DNA is TGTGCCAGCAGTTCGGACAGGCTGGCCGAAAAACTGTTTTTT. Amino acid sequence: CASSSDRLAEKLFF.

The chain joins TRBV5-4 to TRBJ2-2; 8 bases agree with TRBD1. The CDR3 totals 16 residues. Germline values: CDR1 SGHNT, CDR2 YYREEE (reference sequence). V gave up 4 bases and J gave up 0 bases; unmatched junction bases: 5. The CDR3 protein is CASSRDRYSNTGELFF. CDR3 coding DNA: TGTGCCAGCAGCCGGGACAGGTATTCGAACACCGGGGAGCTGTTTTTT.

The CDR3 sequence: CASSYSSRGGKETQYF. CDR3 sequence (DNA): TGTGCCAGCAGTTACTCGAGTCGGGGGGGCAAAGAGACCCAGTACTTC. The rearrangement links TRBV6-6 to TRBJ2-5; TRBD2 agrees at 8 bases. This CDR3 is 16 amino acids long. Germline V CDR1 and CDR2: MNHNY, SVGAGI (reference sequence). Germline trimming cut 0 bases from V and 3 bases from J; bases unmatched to any gene: 6.

About this clone itself: Other DNA sequences of this sample code for an identical CDR3. This chain joins TRBV7-2 and TRBJ2-1; D call uncertain. The CDR3 contains 13 residues. V was pared by 3 bases and J by 9 bases, with 12 bases between. The germline CDR1 and CDR2 sequences are SGHTA and FQGNSA. The CDR3 region has the DNA TGTGCCAGCAGCTTTAGTGCAACCGGTGAGCAGTTCTTC. This gives the protein CASSFSATGEQFF.

This clone was recorded once. The rearrangement links TRBV6-1 to TRBJ2-6, with TRBD1 as a possible D gene (5 bases). There are 15 residues in the CDR3. Trimming took 5 bases from V and 5 from J, leaving 13 bases between them. Germline V gene data show CDR1 as MNHNS and CDR2 as SASEGT. The CDR3 bases are TGTGCCAGCAGTCCAGGGATCGTCTGGGCCAACGTCCTGACTTTC. The encoded protein is CASSPGIVWANVLTF.

The rearrangement uses TRBV29-1 and TRBJ1-2; D not resolved. The CDR3 runs to 14 residues. Trimming left V 0 bases short and J 4 bases short, with 12 bases between. Germline CDR1 SQVTM, CDR2 ANQGSEA. This CDR3 is CSVEDFGPTYGYTF. The CDR3 DNA is TGCAGCGTTGAAGATTTTGGGCCGACCTATGGCTACACCTTC.

The J gene is TRBJ1-1, the V gene TRBV6-2 or TRBV6-3; D is uncertain. Per the germline V gene, CDR1 is MNHEY and CDR2 is SVGEGT. CDR3 size: 13 residues. Trimming took 4 bases from V and 1 from J, leaving 7 bases between them. The DNA of the CDR3 is TGTGCCAGCAGTTTACAGAAGAACACTGAAGCTTTCTTT. It encodes CASSLQKNTEAFF.

The chain carries TRBV3-1 (or the pseudogene TRBV3-2) and TRBJ1-2, with D uncertain. V shed 0 bases and J shed 2 bases, with 10 bases lying between them. CDR3 length: 15 residues. In germline, CDR1 is LGHDT, CDR2 YNNKEL (reference sequence). The CDR3 loop is CASSQDIGANYGYTF. The CDR3, as DNA: TGTGCCAGCAGCCAAGATATAGGCGCCAACTATGGCTACACCTTC.

V usage is TRBV5-6 and J usage is TRBJ2-7; the D gene is possibly TRBD2 (5 bases). Per the germline V gene, CDR1 is SGHDT and CDR2 is YYEEEE. The CDR3 spans 13 residues. V lost 4 bases and J lost 2, with 10 bases in between. CDR3 in amino acids: CASSPAGAYEQYF. Written as DNA, the CDR3 is TGTGCCAGCAGCCCGGCGGGTGCCTACGAGCAGTACTTC.

V gene TRBV10-2 combines with J gene TRBJ1-4, with 9 positions matching TRBD1. V trimming: 8 bases; J trimming: 13 bases; junction bases outside the gene matches: 11. Looked up from germline, CDR1 is WSHSY and CDR2 is SAAADI. This CDR3 is 13 amino acids long. CDR3: CASQGQGWMRLFF. The CDR3 DNA sequence: TGCGCCAGCCAAGGACAGGGGTGGATGAGACTGTTTTTT.

The chain links TRBV5-5 to TRBJ2-6; weak D call: TRBD1 (6 bases). From germline, CDR1 is SGHKS and CDR2 YYEKEE (reference sequence). Trimming removed 3 bases from V and 2 bases from J, with 9 bases in between. The CDR3 covers 15 residues. The DNA for the CDR3 is TGTGCCAGCAGCTCGGGACACCCTGGGGCCAACGTCCTGACTTTC. It is translated as CASSSGHPGANVLTF. The variable domain in full, completed from reference TRBV5-5 and TRBJ2-6, reads DAGVTQSPTHLIKTRGQQVTLRCSPISGHKSVSWYQQVLGQGPQFIFQYYEKEERGRGNFPDRFSARQFPNYSSELNVNALLLGDSALYLCASSSGHPGANVLTFGAGSRLTVL.

The chain combines TRBV6-2 or TRBV6-3 with TRBJ1-2, with D unclear. This CDR3 comprises 15 residues. Germline assignment: CDR1 MNHEY and CDR2 SVGEGT. Trimming left V 0 bases short and J 6 bases short, with 14 bases between. CDR3 protein: CASSYSFRIHDGYTF. The DNA of the CDR3 is TGTGCCAGCAGTTACTCGTTCCGAATACACGATGGCTACACCTTC.

The V and J genes are TRBV19 and TRBJ1-5; the D gene is possibly TRBD1 (5 bases). Germline V gives CDR1 LNHDA, CDR2 SQIVND (reference sequence). V was trimmed by 4 bases and J by 5 bases, leaving 18 bases between them. CDR3 size: 16 residues. This chain's CDR3 is CASSNPFDGGDQPQHF. The CDR3 bases are TGTGCCAGTAGTAACCCTTTCGATGGAGGGGATCAGCCCCAGCATTTT.

The chain uses TRBV6-5 and TRBJ2-3; D not resolved. Germline V gene sequence: CDR1 MNHEY, CDR2 SVGAGI. The CDR3 extends over 14 amino acids. The V end was cut by 10 bases, the J end by 0 bases, with 14 bases between. The CDR3 DNA sequence: TGTGCCACCCGCCCTACCCCTAGCACAGATACGCAGTATTTT. Its translation is CATRPTPSTDTQYF.

The V and J genes are TRBV6-5 and TRBJ2-2; no firm D call. The CDR3 loop spans 14 amino acids. Deletions cut 1 base from V and 2 bases from J, with 5 bases between. The V gene's germline CDR1 is MNHEY and CDR2 SVGAGI. The DNA for the CDR3 is TGTGCCAGCAGTTACTTTGAAAACACCGGGGAGCTGTTTTTT. Protein sequence: CASSYFENTGELFF.